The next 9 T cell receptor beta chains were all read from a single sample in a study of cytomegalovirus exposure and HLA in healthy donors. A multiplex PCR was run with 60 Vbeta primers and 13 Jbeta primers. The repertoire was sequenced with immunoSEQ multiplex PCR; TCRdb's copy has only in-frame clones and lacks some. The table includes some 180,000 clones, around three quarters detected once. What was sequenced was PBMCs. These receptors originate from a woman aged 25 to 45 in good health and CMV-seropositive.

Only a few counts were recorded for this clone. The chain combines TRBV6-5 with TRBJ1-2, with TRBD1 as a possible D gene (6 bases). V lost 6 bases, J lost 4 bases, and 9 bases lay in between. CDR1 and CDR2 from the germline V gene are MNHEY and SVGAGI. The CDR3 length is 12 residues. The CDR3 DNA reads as TGTGCCAGCAGCCGGGACACCTATGGCTACACCTTC. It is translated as CASSRDTYGYTF.

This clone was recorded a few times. The CDR3 DNA reads as TGTGCCAGCAGTCGGGACATATACGAGCAGTACTTC. It is translated as CASSRDIYEQYF. The rearrangement links TRBV28 to TRBJ2-7, with a weak D call TRBD1 (6 bases). The V and J ends lost 5 bases and 4 bases respectively, with 9 bases between them. There are 12 residues in the CDR3. CDR1 is MDHEN and CDR2 is SYDVKM in the germline V gene.

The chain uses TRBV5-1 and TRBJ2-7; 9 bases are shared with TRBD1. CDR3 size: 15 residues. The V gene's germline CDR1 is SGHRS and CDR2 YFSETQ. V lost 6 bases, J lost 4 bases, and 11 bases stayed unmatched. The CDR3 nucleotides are TGCGCCAGCACAACAGGACAGGGGAGGAGGTACGAGCAGTACTTC. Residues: CASTTGQGRRYEQYF. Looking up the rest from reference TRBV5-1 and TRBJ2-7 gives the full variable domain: KAGVTQTPRYLIKTRGQQVTLSCSPISGHRSVSWYQQTPGQGLQFLFEYFSETQRNKGNFPGRFSGRQFSNSRSEMNVSTLELGDSALYLCASTTGQGRRYEQYFGPGTRLTVT.

In nucleotides, the CDR3 is TGTGCCAGCAGTTTGGAGCTCAGGGCAGATACGCAGTATTTT. As protein: CASSLELRADTQYF. The V and J genes are TRBV28 and TRBJ2-3; D might be TRBD1 (5 bases). The CDR3 contains 14 residues. The V end was cut by 3 bases, the J end by 4 bases, with 11 bases between. Germline lookup yields CDR1 MDHEN and CDR2 SYDVKM.

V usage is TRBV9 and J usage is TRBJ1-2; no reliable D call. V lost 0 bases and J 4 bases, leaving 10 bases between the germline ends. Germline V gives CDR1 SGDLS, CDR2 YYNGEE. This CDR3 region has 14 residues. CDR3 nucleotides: TGTGCCAGCAGCGTAGAAGCAGGCCTCTATGGCTACACCTTC. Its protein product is CASSVEAGLYGYTF.

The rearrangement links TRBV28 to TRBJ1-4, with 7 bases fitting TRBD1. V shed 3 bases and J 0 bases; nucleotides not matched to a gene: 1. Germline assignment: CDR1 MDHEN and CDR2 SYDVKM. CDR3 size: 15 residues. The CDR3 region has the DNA TGTGCCAGCAGTTTCCAGGGGGCAACTAATGAAAAACTGTTTTTT. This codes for CASSFQGATNEKLFF.

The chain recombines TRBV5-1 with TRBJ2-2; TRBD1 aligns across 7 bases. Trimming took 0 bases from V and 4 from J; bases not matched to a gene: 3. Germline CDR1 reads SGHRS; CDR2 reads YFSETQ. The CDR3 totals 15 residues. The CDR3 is CASSLGQGFTGELFF. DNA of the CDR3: TGCGCCAGCAGCTTGGGACAGGGATTCACCGGGGAGCTGTTTTTT.

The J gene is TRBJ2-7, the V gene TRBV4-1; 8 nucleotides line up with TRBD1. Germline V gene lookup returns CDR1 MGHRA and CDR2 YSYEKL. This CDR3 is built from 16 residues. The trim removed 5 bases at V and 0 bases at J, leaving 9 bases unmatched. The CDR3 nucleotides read TGCGCCAGCAGCTGGCGGCCGGACAGGGCCTCCTACGAGCAGTACTTC. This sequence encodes CASSWRPDRASYEQYF.

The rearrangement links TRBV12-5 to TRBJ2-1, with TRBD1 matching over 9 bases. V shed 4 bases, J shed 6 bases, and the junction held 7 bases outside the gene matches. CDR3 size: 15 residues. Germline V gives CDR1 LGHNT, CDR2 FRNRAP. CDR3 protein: CASGSPGQGLNEQFF. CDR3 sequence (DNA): TGTGCTAGTGGTTCCCCGGGACAGGGCCTCAATGAGCAGTTCTTC.